A selection of T cell receptor beta chains follows, all from one sample in a study of blood T cell repertoires in COVID-19. Profiling relied on immunoSEQ multiplex PCR, and the TCRdb table lists in-frame clones only, not all of them. The sample carries approximately 53,000 clones, around four fifths recorded once. The sequencing input was peripheral blood. The receptors shown here come from a woman aged 55 to 70 with acute or convalescent COVID-19. The CDR3 runs from the conserved cysteine through the conserved F or W. Fields, in order: CDR3 protein, CDR3 DNA, J gene, clone size, D gene, V gene. A D gene is named only where the DNA matches it firmly. Clone size, where shown, is once, few, many, or a class for clones that have expanded.

cdr3_aa: CASSVGQGNYNEQFF
cdr3_nt: TGTGCCAGCAGCGTAGGGCAGGGAAACTACAATGAGCAGTTCTTC
j_call: TRBJ2-1
clone_size: .
d_call: .
v_call: TRBV9

cdr3_aa: CASSPLGQKSYGYTF
cdr3_nt: TGTGCCAGCAGCCCCCTGGGGCAGAAGAGCTATGGCTACACCTTC
j_call: TRBJ1-2
clone_size: .
d_call: .
v_call: TRBV14

cdr3_aa: CATTGNYGYTF
cdr3_nt: TGTGCCACCACAGGGAACTATGGCTACACCTTC
j_call: TRBJ1-2
clone_size: .
d_call: .
v_call: TRBV6-5

cdr3_aa: CASSEGAYGYTF
cdr3_nt: TGCGCCAGCAGCGAGGGGGCCTATGGCTACACCTTC
j_call: TRBJ1-2
clone_size: .
d_call: TRBD1
v_call: TRBV5-1

cdr3_aa: CASSRDRGTGELFF
cdr3_nt: TGTGCCAGCAGCCGGGACAGGGGGACCGGGGAGCTGTTTTTT
j_call: TRBJ2-2
clone_size: .
d_call: TRBD1
v_call: TRBV7-7

cdr3_aa: CASSLTGSGQPQHF
cdr3_nt: TGTGCCAGCAGCCTTACAGGGAGCGGTCAGCCCCAGCATTTT
j_call: TRBJ1-5
clone_size: .
d_call: .
v_call: TRBV28

cdr3_aa: CASSLRPGGITNYGYTF
cdr3_nt: TGTGCCAGCAGCTTACGTCCAGGGGGGATTACTAACTATGGCTACACCTTC
j_call: TRBJ1-2
clone_size: .
d_call: TRBD1
v_call: TRBV7-2

cdr3_aa: CASGSVSYEQYF
cdr3_nt: TGTGCTAGTGGTTCTGTATCCTACGAGCAGTACTTC
j_call: TRBJ2-7
clone_size: .
d_call: .
v_call: TRBV12-5

cdr3_aa: CASSPQAVNTEAFF
cdr3_nt: TGTGCCAGCTCACCACAAGCGGTTAACACTGAAGCTTTCTTT
j_call: TRBJ1-1
clone_size: .
d_call: .
v_call: TRBV18

cdr3_aa: CASSSGGSNQPQHF
cdr3_nt: TGTGCCAGCTCGTCAGGTGGTAGCAATCAGCCCCAGCATTTT
j_call: TRBJ1-5
clone_size: .
d_call: .
v_call: TRBV28

cdr3_aa: CATSSHGGLNGYTF
cdr3_nt: TGTGCCACCAGTAGCCACGGGGGTCTCAATGGCTACACCTTC
j_call: TRBJ1-2
clone_size: .
d_call: .
v_call: TRBV24-1

cdr3_aa: CASSFSGGGVAFF
cdr3_nt: TGCGCCAGCAGCTTCAGCGGAGGAGGTGTAGCTTTCTTT
j_call: TRBJ1-1
clone_size: .
d_call: .
v_call: TRBV5-1

cdr3_aa: CASSFFQNTEAFF
cdr3_nt: TGTGCCAGCAGTTTTTTTCAGAACACTGAAGCTTTCTTT
j_call: TRBJ1-1
clone_size: .
d_call: .
v_call: TRBV12-3/TRBV12-4

cdr3_aa: CASTVGARSPLHF
cdr3_nt: TGTGCCAGTACGGTTGGGGCGCGGTCACCCCTCCACTTT
j_call: TRBJ1-6
clone_size: .
d_call: .
v_call: TRBV2

cdr3_aa: CARSSGTGVCTEAFF
cdr3_nt: TGTGCCAGAAGTTCCGGGACAGGGGTGTGCACTGAAGCTTTCTTT
j_call: TRBJ1-1
clone_size: .
d_call: TRBD1
v_call: TRBV5-3

cdr3_aa: CASSEASSGRRETQYF
cdr3_nt: TGTGCCAGCAGTGAAGCATCTAGCGGGAGGAGGGAGACCCAGTACTTC
j_call: TRBJ2-5
clone_size: .
d_call: TRBD2
v_call: TRBV2

cdr3_aa: CASSVAGTGRSGNTIYF
cdr3_nt: TGTGCCAGCAGCGTAGCCGGGACAGGCCGCTCTGGAAACACCATATATTTT
j_call: TRBJ1-3
clone_size: .
d_call: TRBD1
v_call: TRBV9

cdr3_aa: CASSVGRFLGPQTQYF
cdr3_nt: TGTGCCAGCAGTGTAGGGAGATTCCTAGGGCCCCAGACCCAGTACTTC
j_call: TRBJ2-5
clone_size: few
d_call: .
v_call: TRBV6-1

cdr3_aa: CASREALLAENTGELFF
cdr3_nt: TGCGCCAGCAGAGAAGCCCTGCTAGCGGAGAACACCGGGGAGCTGTTTTTT
j_call: TRBJ2-2
clone_size: .
d_call: TRBD2
v_call: TRBV5-1

cdr3_aa: CASSIDDRGKAEQYF
cdr3_nt: TGTGCCAGTAGTATAGATGACAGGGGAAAAGCCGAGCAGTACTTC
j_call: TRBJ2-7
clone_size: .
d_call: TRBD1
v_call: TRBV19

cdr3_aa: CASSYRDRANTEAFF
cdr3_nt: TGTGCCAGCAGTTACAGGGATCGGGCGAACACTGAAGCTTTCTTT
j_call: TRBJ1-1
clone_size: .
d_call: .
v_call: TRBV28

cdr3_aa: CASSATPQGITEAFF
cdr3_nt: TGTGCCAGCAGCGCCACACCCCAGGGGATCACTGAAGCTTTCTTT
j_call: TRBJ1-1
clone_size: .
d_call: .
v_call: TRBV9

cdr3_aa: CAWSAQGPIGGYTF
cdr3_nt: TGTGCCTGGAGTGCGCAGGGCCCTATAGGTGGCTACACCTTC
j_call: TRBJ1-2
clone_size: .
d_call: .
v_call: TRBV30

cdr3_aa: CASSSPAHGRGNGYTF
cdr3_nt: TGTGCCAGCAGTTCCCCAGCCCACGGCAGGGGAAATGGCTACACCTTC
j_call: TRBJ1-2
clone_size: .
d_call: .
v_call: TRBV28

cdr3_aa: CASSDNDAGGRFGYEQYF
cdr3_nt: TGTGCCAGCAGTGACAATGATGCCGGCGGGAGGTTCGGCTACGAGCAGTACTTC
j_call: TRBJ2-7
clone_size: .
d_call: TRBD2
v_call: TRBV6-4

cdr3_aa: CAWSAGTAYNEQFF
cdr3_nt: TGTGCCTGGAGTGCCGGGACAGCATACAATGAGCAGTTCTTC
j_call: TRBJ2-1
clone_size: .
d_call: TRBD1
v_call: TRBV30

cdr3_aa: CASSLTGQVFYEQYF
cdr3_nt: TGTGCCAGCAGCTTAACGGGACAGGTTTTCTACGAGCAGTACTTC
j_call: TRBJ2-7
clone_size: few
d_call: TRBD1
v_call: TRBV7-9

cdr3_aa: CATSREKAGGRFSPQHF
cdr3_nt: TGTGCCACCAGCAGAGAGAAGGCAGGGGGCCGGTTTTCGCCCCAGCATTTT
j_call: TRBJ1-5
clone_size: .
d_call: TRBD1
v_call: TRBV15

cdr3_aa: CASSFSTGLEETQYF
cdr3_nt: TGCGCCAGCAGCTTTTCGACAGGGCTTGAAGAGACCCAGTACTTC
j_call: TRBJ2-5
clone_size: .
d_call: TRBD1
v_call: TRBV5-1

cdr3_aa: CASSLRTGAGYTEAFF
cdr3_nt: TGTGCCAGTAGTCTCCGGACAGGTGCGGGCTACACTGAAGCTTTCTTT
j_call: TRBJ1-1
clone_size: .
d_call: TRBD1
v_call: TRBV19

cdr3_aa: CAISEGVAGAYEQYF
cdr3_nt: TGTGCCATCAGTGAGGGGGTAGCGGGGGCCTACGAGCAGTACTTC
j_call: TRBJ2-7
clone_size: .
d_call: TRBD2
v_call: TRBV10-3

cdr3_aa: CASRALYEQYF
cdr3_nt: TGTGCCAGCAGGGCCCTCTACGAGCAGTACTTC
j_call: TRBJ2-7
clone_size: .
d_call: .
v_call: TRBV2

cdr3_aa: CASSLSPLPTGELFF
cdr3_nt: TGCGCCAGCAGCTTGAGCCCCCTCCCCACCGGGGAGCTGTTTTTT
j_call: TRBJ2-2
clone_size: once
d_call: .
v_call: TRBV5-1

cdr3_aa: CASSSMGQNYGYTF
cdr3_nt: TGTGCCAGCAGCTCGATGGGACAGAACTATGGCTACACCTTC
j_call: TRBJ1-2
clone_size: .
d_call: TRBD1
v_call: TRBV5-6

cdr3_aa: CASSPGGGNTIYF
cdr3_nt: TGTGCCAGCAGCCCCGGAGGGGGAAACACCATATATTTT
j_call: TRBJ1-3
clone_size: .
d_call: .
v_call: TRBV5-8

cdr3_aa: CASISGGSSYNEQFF
cdr3_nt: TGTGCCAGCATTTCAGGGGGAAGCTCCTACAATGAGCAGTTCTTC
j_call: TRBJ2-1
clone_size: .
d_call: TRBD1
v_call: TRBV2

cdr3_aa: CASSRDRNTEAFF
cdr3_nt: TGTGCCAGCAGTCGGGACAGGAACACTGAAGCTTTCTTT
j_call: TRBJ1-1
clone_size: once
d_call: TRBD1
v_call: TRBV7-3

cdr3_aa: CASSPRQGQQYF
cdr3_nt: TGTGCCAGCAGTCCCCGACAAGGCCAGCAGTACTTC
j_call: TRBJ2-7
clone_size: .
d_call: .
v_call: TRBV12-3/TRBV12-4

cdr3_aa: CASSQDARTINSPLHF
cdr3_nt: TGTGCCAGCAGCCAAGATGCACGAACAATAAATTCACCCCTCCACTTT
j_call: TRBJ1-6
clone_size: .
d_call: .
v_call: TRBV3-1/TRBV3-2

cdr3_aa: CATLTGTSYEQYF
cdr3_nt: TGTGCCACCCTAACAGGGACCTCCTACGAGCAGTACTTC
j_call: TRBJ2-7
clone_size: .
d_call: .
v_call: TRBV10-3

cdr3_aa: CASSDLSGGRYEQYF
cdr3_nt: TGTGCCAGCAGTGACCTTAGCGGGGGGCGGTACGAGCAGTACTTC
j_call: TRBJ2-7
clone_size: once
d_call: TRBD2
v_call: TRBV2

cdr3_aa: CASSEGRVYNSPLHF
cdr3_nt: TGTGCCAGCAGTGAAGGCAGGGTCTATAATTCACCCCTCCACTTT
j_call: TRBJ1-6
clone_size: .
d_call: .
v_call: TRBV6-1

cdr3_aa: CASSQSWTASTDTQYF
cdr3_nt: TGTGCCAGCAGCCAATCGTGGACAGCTAGCACAGATACGCAGTATTTT
j_call: TRBJ2-3
clone_size: .
d_call: .
v_call: TRBV16

cdr3_aa: CASSLAYGGGGAVETQYF
cdr3_nt: TGCGCCAGCAGCTTGGCCTATGGTGGCGGGGGGGCCGTAGAGACCCAGTACTTC
j_call: TRBJ2-5
clone_size: few
d_call: TRBD2
v_call: TRBV5-1

cdr3_aa: CASSLQGSRANEKLFF
cdr3_nt: TGTGCCAGCAGCTTACAGGGATCTCGGGCTAATGAAAAACTGTTTTTT
j_call: TRBJ1-4
clone_size: .
d_call: .
v_call: TRBV5-6

cdr3_aa: CATSTPGGFRAFF
cdr3_nt: TGTGCCACCAGCACCCCGGGGGGTTTTAGGGCTTTCTTT
j_call: TRBJ1-1
clone_size: .
d_call: .
v_call: TRBV15

cdr3_aa: CASSLMGNTEAFF
cdr3_nt: TGTGCCAGCAGCTTAATGGGCAACACGGAAGCTTTCTTT
j_call: TRBJ1-1
clone_size: .
d_call: .
v_call: TRBV7-3

cdr3_aa: CAIAFLGTGVNGYTF
cdr3_nt: TGTGCCATCGCATTTTTAGGGACAGGGGTTAATGGCTACACCTTC
j_call: TRBJ1-2
clone_size: once
d_call: TRBD1
v_call: TRBV6-1

cdr3_aa: CASSQQLADTQYF
cdr3_nt: TGTGCCAGCAGCCAACAGCTAGCGGATACGCAGTATTTT
j_call: TRBJ2-3
clone_size: .
d_call: .
v_call: TRBV4-2

cdr3_aa: CASSLVGEGYTF
cdr3_nt: TGCGCCAGCAGCTTGGTGGGAGAGGGCTACACCTTC
j_call: TRBJ1-2
clone_size: .
d_call: .
v_call: TRBV5-1

cdr3_aa: CASSLGVVGIGSETQYF
cdr3_nt: TGTGCCAGCAGCTTGGGCGTCGTCGGGATTGGGTCAGAGACCCAGTACTTC
j_call: TRBJ2-5
clone_size: .
d_call: .
v_call: TRBV7-9

cdr3_aa: CASSKGFRGRSPGYTF
cdr3_nt: TGTGCCAGCAGCAAAGGTTTTAGGGGGCGCTCCCCTGGCTACACCTTC
j_call: TRBJ1-2
clone_size: .
d_call: .
v_call: TRBV21-1

cdr3_aa: CASSRDRDKRPETQYF
cdr3_nt: TGTGCCAGCAGCCGTGACCGGGACAAAAGGCCAGAGACCCAGTACTTC
j_call: TRBJ2-5
clone_size: .
d_call: .
v_call: TRBV3-1/TRBV3-2

cdr3_aa: CASGLVTGGTNEKLFF
cdr3_nt: TGTGCTAGTGGTTTGGTTACAGGGGGCACTAATGAAAAACTGTTTTTT
j_call: TRBJ1-4
clone_size: once
d_call: TRBD1
v_call: TRBV12-5

cdr3_aa: CSVHSPGQGVGYTF
cdr3_nt: TGCAGCGTGCATTCCCCGGGACAGGGTGTAGGCTACACCTTC
j_call: TRBJ1-2
clone_size: .
d_call: TRBD1
v_call: TRBV29-1

cdr3_aa: CASSIPLGTGKPGELFF
cdr3_nt: TGTGCCAGCAGCATCCCCCTAGGGACAGGGAAGCCCGGGGAGCTGTTTTTT
j_call: TRBJ2-2
clone_size: .
d_call: TRBD1
v_call: TRBV7-6

cdr3_aa: CASSLDRSSYEQYF
cdr3_nt: TGTGCCAGCAGCTTAGACAGGAGCTCCTACGAGCAGTACTTC
j_call: TRBJ2-7
clone_size: .
d_call: .
v_call: TRBV7-2

cdr3_aa: CASSLVPTVGNTIYF
cdr3_nt: TGTGCCAGCAGCTTGGTGCCGACTGTTGGAAACACCATATATTTT
j_call: TRBJ1-3
clone_size: .
d_call: .
v_call: TRBV5-5